This TCR beta chain was recovered during a study of T cell responses to AZD1222 COVID-19 vaccine. The wider study: Pooled together were second doses at about 4 or about 12 weeks.

Turning to this clone: The target antigen is unknown.

Germline V CDR1 and CDR2: MNHEY, SVGAGI. CDR3 length equals 13 residues. V shed 11 bases and J shed 7 bases, with 20 bases lying between them. Study results and limitations: None of the repertoires were sampled until the peak T cell response had passed. Most donors were white British, females outnumbered males, and clonal diversity was possibly underestimated. Spike was spanned by vaccine-associated CD4 TCRs, with dominance at 160-218 and 743-854.

Libraries were prepared by immunoSEQ multiplex PCR; TCRdb keeps only in-frame clonotypes and omits some of them. The profile shows about 130,000 clones, roughly 94% of them singletons. The sequencing here drew on peripheral blood, taken on day 0 of AZD1222 vaccination. The receptor was derived from an adult in good health. The rearrangement links TRBV6-5 to TRBJ1-2; no definite D call. The CDR3 region is CARPATAVPGYTF. CDR3 bases: TGTGCCCGCCCCGCCACAGCGGTTCCTGGCTACACCTTC.